The next 21 T cell receptor beta chains were all read from a single sample in a study of blood T cell repertoires in COVID-19. Generated by immunoSEQ multiplex PCR, the TCRdb table keeps only in-frame clones and is missing some. The top ten hold approximately 11% of the sample, which has about 120,000 clones, approximately 83% seen once. Sequenced material: peripheral blood. The origin of the receptors is a man aged 80 or over with acute or convalescent COVID-19.

The chain carries TRBV7-6 and TRBJ2-1; 10 bases match TRBD2. This CDR3 is built from 14 residues. CDR1 is SGHVS and CDR2 is FNYEAQ in the germline V gene. The J segment lost 4 bases and the V segment lost 5 bases, leaving 2 bases of the junction unmatched. CDR3 nucleotide sequence: TGTGCCAGCAGCCCTAGCGGGGGTTACAATGAGCAGTTCTTC. Translating it yields CASSPSGGYNEQFF.

This sequence joins TRBV6-5 and TRBJ2-7; D gene uncertain. Germline CDR1 reads MNHEY; CDR2 reads SVGAGI. The CDR3 extends over 13 amino acids. The V and J ends lost 0 bases and 4 bases respectively, with 7 bases between them. CDR3 DNA sequence: TGTGCCAGCAGTTACTCGCGCGGATACGAGCAGTACTTC. This codes for CASSYSRGYEQYF.

V usage is TRBV9 and J usage is TRBJ1-3; 8 nucleotides align to TRBD1. CDR1 is SGDLS, CDR2 YYNGEE, per germline. V shed 2 bases, J shed 2 bases, and the junction held 6 bases outside the gene matches. The CDR3 length is 16 residues. CDR3 sequence reads: CASSVGAGGAGNTIYF. The CDR3 bases are TGTGCCAGCAGCGTCGGCGCAGGGGGCGCTGGAAACACCATATATTTT.

This chain connects TRBV29-1 to TRBJ1-2; D gene uncertain. From germline, CDR1 is SQVTM and CDR2 ANQGSEA. The ends were cut back, 4 bases at V and 3 bases at J, with 9 bases in the middle. This CDR3 spans 12 amino acids. The CDR3 DNA sequence: TGCAGCGTTGGAGACAATTACTATGGCTACACCTTC. Translation gives CSVGDNYYGYTF.

V is TRBV29-1 and J is TRBJ1-2; D is unclear. Germline V gives CDR1 SQVTM, CDR2 ANQGSEA. Between the trimmed V and J ends, which lost 5 bases and 1 base, there was a span of 14 bases. The CDR3 sequence is 14 residues long. CDR3 sequence (DNA): TGCAGCGTTAAAAGAGTCCCGGGTAACTATGGCTACACCTTC. It translates to CSVKRVPGNYGYTF.

Here the CDR3 DNA reads TGTGCCAGTAGTACCGGGACAGGAATTAATTCACCCCTCCACTTT. Protein product: CASSTGTGINSPLHF. This chain links TRBV19 with TRBJ1-6; 8 bases are shared with TRBD1. The trim removed 4 bases at V and 6 bases at J, leaving 5 bases unmatched. The CDR3 spans 15 residues. Germline-derived CDR1 and CDR2 are LNHDA and SQIVND (reference sequence). Combining the CDR3 with reference TRBV19 and TRBJ1-6 gives the whole variable domain DGGITQSPKYLFRKEGQNVTLSCEQNLNHDAMYWYRQDPGQGLRLIYYSQIVNDFQKGDIAEGYSVSREKKESFPLTVTSAQKNPTAFYLCASSTGTGINSPLHFGNGTRLTVT.

J is TRBJ2-7 and V is TRBV5-4; weak D call: TRBD1 (5 bases). The germline V gene encodes CDR1 SGHNT and CDR2 YYREEE (reference sequence). The V gene lost 3 bases and the J gene lost 4 bases, with 14 bases spanning the gap. The CDR3 contains 14 residues. The CDR3 protein is CASSSRTDMYEQYF. The CDR3, as DNA: TGTGCCAGCAGCTCAAGGACGGACATGTACGAGCAGTACTTC. Drawing the rest from reference TRBV5-4 and TRBJ2-7, the complete variable domain is ETGVTQSPTHLIKTRGQQVTLRCSSQSGHNTVSWYQQALGQGPQFIFQYYREEENGRGNFPPRFSGLQFPNYSSELNVNALELDDSALYLCASSSRTDMYEQYFGPGTRLTVT.

The V gene is TRBV5-1, the J gene TRBJ1-6; tentative D call: TRBD1 (5 bases). In germline, CDR1 is SGHRS, CDR2 YFSETQ. The V gene lost 2 bases and the J gene lost 2 bases, with 11 bases spanning the gap. The CDR3 contains 16 residues. CDR3 region: CASSFKDSTYNSPLHF. The CDR3 DNA reads TGCGCCAGCAGCTTCAAAGACAGTACCTATAATTCACCCCTCCACTTT.

The J gene is TRBJ1-6, the V gene TRBV6-1; D is undetermined. Germline CDR1 is MNHNS and CDR2 is SASEGT. This CDR3 is 17 amino acids long. Trimming stripped 1 base from V and 0 bases from J, with 10 bases between. The CDR3 DNA is TGTGCCAGCAGTGAAGTCCGTCCGAGCTCCTATAATTCACCCCTCCACTTT. Amino acids: CASSEVRPSSYNSPLHF.

The gene calls are TRBV4-2 and TRBJ1-1; D is unclear. The germline gives CDR1 LGHNA, CDR2 YNFKEQ. Trimming cost V 4 bases and J 5 bases, with 14 bases left between them. The CDR3 has 14 residues. The DNA for the CDR3 is TGTGCCAGCAGCCCCTCCGAGGGTTGGACTGAAGCTTTCTTT. Protein: CASSPSEGWTEAFF.

The rearrangement joins TRBV28 to TRBJ1-2; D gene uncertain. The V end was cut by 7 bases, the J end by 2 bases, with 8 bases between. CDR3 length equals 12 residues. In germline, CDR1 is MDHEN, CDR2 SYDVKM. The CDR3 is CASIAGNYGYTF. The DNA of the CDR3 is TGTGCCAGCATAGCGGGGAACTATGGCTACACCTTC.

V usage is TRBV7-3 and J usage is TRBJ1-1, with D unresolved. The germline CDR1 and CDR2 sequences are SGHTA and FQGTGA. The CDR3 totals 13 residues. Trimming removed 3 bases at V and 2 bases at J, with 7 bases between. CDR3 DNA sequence: TGTGCCAGCAGCTTGAGCATTAACACTGAAGCTTTCTTT. It specifies CASSLSINTEAFF.

V gene TRBV11-1 combines with J gene TRBJ2-3; maybe TRBD2 (5 bases). The CDR3 sequence is 15 residues long. Trimming pared 5 bases from V and 3 bases from J, leaving 15 bases between. The germline gives CDR1 SGHAT, CDR2 FQDESV (reference sequence). The CDR3 loop is CASSREASLTDTQYF. The CDR3 DNA is TGTGCCAGCAGCCGGGAAGCCTCGTTGACAGATACGCAGTATTTT.

V gene TRBV2 combines with J gene TRBJ1-2, with D perhaps matching TRBD1 (6 bases). Deletions cut 0 bases from V and 8 bases from J, with 10 bases between. This CDR3 contains 13 residues. Germline V gene lookup returns CDR1 SNHLY and CDR2 FYNNEI. The CDR3 is CASSEADRSGYTF. The CDR3 DNA is TGTGCCAGCAGTGAAGCAGACAGGAGCGGCTACACCTTC.

This clone occurred a few times. The genes are TRBV29-1 and TRBJ2-2, with 8 positions matching TRBD2. V lost 3 bases and J lost 0; bases outside the gene matches: 3. Germline V gene sequence: CDR1 SQVTM, CDR2 ANQGSEA. This CDR3 is 15 amino acids long. CDR3 bases: TGCAGCGTTGATCCTAGCGGGTCGAACACCGGGGAGCTGTTTTTT. This translates into CSVDPSGSNTGELFF.

This chain uses TRBV19 with TRBJ1-2; 7 bases map to TRBD1. Germline lookup yields CDR1 LNHDA and CDR2 SQIVND (reference sequence). The junction had 9 bases not matched to a gene; V was cut back by 5 bases and J by 3 bases. This CDR3 is 15 amino acids long. The CDR3 sequence: CASSSGRGAHYGYTF. In nucleotides, the CDR3 is TGTGCCAGTAGTTCAGGCAGGGGGGCCCACTATGGCTACACCTTC.

The chain combines TRBV28 with TRBJ1-2, with 8 bases that match TRBD1. The CDR3 extends over 14 amino acids. Germline V gene sequence: CDR1 MDHEN, CDR2 SYDVKM. V lost 5 bases to trimming and J lost 2 bases; unmatched junction nucleotides: 4. For the CDR3, the DNA is TGTGCCAGCAGTGACAGACAGGGGAACTATGGCTACACCTTC. It is translated as CASSDRQGNYGYTF.

CDR3 nucleotide sequence: TGTGCCAGCAGCTTACAGCGGGGGGGCGACACAGATACGCAGTATTTT. This gives the protein CASSLQRGGDTDTQYF. This chain uses TRBV13 with TRBJ2-3, with 10 nucleotides matching TRBD2. The CDR3 sequence is 16 residues long. After removal of 2 bases from V and 2 bases from J, the junction contained 4 bases not matched to a gene. Germline CDR1 is PRHDT and CDR2 is FYEKMQ (reference sequence).

The rearrangement uses TRBV28 and TRBJ1-1; a weak D match, TRBD1 (6 bases). CDR3 length: 15 amino acids. Deletions cut 2 bases from V and 3 bases from J, with 13 bases between. Germline V gene lookup returns CDR1 MDHEN and CDR2 SYDVKM. The CDR3 sequence: CASSLIVGAHTEAFF. CDR3 DNA sequence: TGTGCCAGCAGTTTAATTGTGGGGGCGCACACTGAAGCTTTCTTT.

The genes are TRBV25-1 and TRBJ2-1; 9 bases are shared with TRBD2. This CDR3 is built from 14 residues. The V gene end was trimmed by 4 bases and the J gene end by 7 bases; junction bases not matched to a gene: 5. The germline V gene encodes CDR1 MGHDK and CDR2 SYGVNS. The CDR3: CASSASGKRNEQFF. The CDR3 DNA reads TGTGCCAGCAGTGCTAGCGGGAAGCGGAATGAGCAGTTCTTC.

The chain links TRBV5-1 to TRBJ2-3; 9 nucleotides align to TRBD1. With 6 bases clipped from V and 2 bases from J, the junction kept 10 bases outside the gene matches. The CDR3 consists of 16 residues. Germline CDR1 SGHRS, CDR2 YFSETQ. The CDR3 sequence: CASTQPQGADTDTQYF. The CDR3 DNA follows: TGCGCCAGCACCCAACCACAGGGGGCGGACACAGATACGCAGTATTTT.